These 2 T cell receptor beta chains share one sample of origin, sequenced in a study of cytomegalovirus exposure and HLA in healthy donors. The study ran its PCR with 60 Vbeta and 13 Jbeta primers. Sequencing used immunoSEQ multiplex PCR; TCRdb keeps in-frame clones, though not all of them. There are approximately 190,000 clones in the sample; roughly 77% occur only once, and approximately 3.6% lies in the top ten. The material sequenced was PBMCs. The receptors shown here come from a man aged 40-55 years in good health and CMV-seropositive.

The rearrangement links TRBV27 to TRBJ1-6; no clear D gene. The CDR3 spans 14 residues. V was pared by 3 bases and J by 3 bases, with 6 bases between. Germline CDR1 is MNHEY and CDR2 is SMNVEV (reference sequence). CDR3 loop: CASSFTVYNSPLHF. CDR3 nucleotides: TGTGCCAGCAGTTTCACAGTCTATAATTCACCCCTCCACTTT.

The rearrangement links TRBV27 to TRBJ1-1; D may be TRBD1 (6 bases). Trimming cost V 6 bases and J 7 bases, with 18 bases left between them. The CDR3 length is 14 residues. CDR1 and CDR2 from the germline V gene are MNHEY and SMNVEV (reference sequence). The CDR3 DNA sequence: TGTGCCAGCAGCCGGGGCGTAGGGGGTTTTGAAGCTTTCTTT. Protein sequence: CASSRGVGGFEAFF.